The present T cell receptor beta chain was sequenced within a study of identical twins. From the 5' RACE reads, TCRdb called clonotypes with MiXCR, one entry per CDR3 protein. The profile shows around 100,000 distinct CDR3 sequences, 5.9% of them singletons. The CDR3 is 15 amino acids. In germline, CDR1 is SEHNR, CDR2 FQNEAQ (reference sequence). Germline trimming cut 5 bases from V and 12 bases from J; bases unmatched to any gene: 16. This clonotype occurred many times. The V call is TRBV7-9, the J call TRBJ2-1; 7 bases agree with TRBD2. Specimen: memory T cells sorted from blood. The clonotype was recovered from a woman aged 45-65 years in good health. This CDR3 is CASSLRDSRLAGQFF. CDR3 nucleotides: TGTGCCAGCAGCCTACGGGACTCCAGGTTAGCGGGGCAGTTCTTC.